The 25 T cell receptor beta chains below come from one sample, sequenced in a study of Graves' ophthalmopathy and Graves' hyperthyroidism. Amplified material comprised TCR beta CDR3 regions derived from RNA transcripts. An initial RT-PCR round employing HTBI primers preceded a second-round multiplex PCR. TCRdb processed the multiplex PCR reads anew with MiXCR; each CDR3 protein has one entry. The table has about 700,000 distinct CDR3 sequences, just over 40% seen once. The source material was peripheral blood. Receptors originate from an adult man with Graves' ophthalmopathy.

The chain couples TRBV14 to TRBJ1-1; D is perhaps TRBD1 (5 bases). The germline V and J ends were trimmed by 1 base and 8 bases, with 11 bases remaining between them. CDR1 is SGHDN, CDR2 FVKESK, per germline. This CDR3 spans 13 amino acids. CDR3 coding DNA: TGTGCCAGCAGCCAAGTGGGGGTCTGGGAAGCTTTCTTT. Encoded protein: CASSQVGVWEAFF.

The chain joins TRBV5-1 to TRBJ2-3; 9 bases agree with TRBD2. The germline V gene encodes CDR1 SGHRS and CDR2 YFSETQ. The CDR3 consists of 16 residues. V trimming: 1 base; J trimming: 4 bases; junction bases outside the gene matches: 7. The CDR3 spells CASSLPYLAGADTQYF. CDR3 in DNA: TGCGCCAGCAGCTTGCCCTACTTAGCGGGAGCAGATACGCAGTATTTT.

This chain uses TRBV29-1 with TRBJ2-7, with 7 bases that match TRBD1. CDR3 length: 15 amino acids. Germline-derived CDR1 and CDR2 are SQVTM and ANQGSEA. Losses at the gene ends were 0 bases for V and 9 bases for J; bases not matched to a gene: 14. CDR3 DNA: TGCAGCGTTGAAGATCGGACAGGTGGAAGGTGGGGGCAGTACTTC. Amino acids: CSVEDRTGGRWGQYF.

DNA of the CDR3: TGCAGTGCTAGAGCTGAGGGTCGGAGCTCCTACGAGCAGTACTTC. Residues: CSARAEGRSSYEQYF. J is TRBJ2-7 and V is TRBV20-1; D perhaps matches TRBD2 (5 bases). The V gene lost 1 base and the J gene lost 0 bases, with 13 bases spanning the gap. The CDR3 consists of 15 residues. Germline V CDR1 and CDR2: DFQATT, SNEGSKA (reference sequence).

This clonotype was seen only once. One end of the junction fails to match germline, which may point to a read error. The chain carries TRBV24-1 and TRBJ1-5; D is unresolved. Germline V gives CDR1 KGHDR, CDR2 SFDVKD. CDR3 length equals 13 residues. The CDR3 is CASSFIGNQPQHF. CDR3 coding DNA: TGTGCCAGCAGTTTCATTGGCAATCAGCCCCAGCATTTT.

This clonotype has at least ten counts. The CDR3 is CASSVELTGGYETQYF. DNA for the CDR3: TGTGCCAGCAGCGTAGAGCTCACAGGGGGGTACGAGACCCAGTACTTC. This chain joins TRBV9 and TRBJ2-5; 8 bases match TRBD1. Germline V gene sequence: CDR1 SGDLS, CDR2 YYNGEE. Losses at the gene ends were 0 bases for V and 5 bases for J; bases not matched to a gene: 9. The CDR3 is 16 residues long.

The J gene is TRBJ2-7, the V gene TRBV7-7, with no clear D. The CDR3 sequence is 13 residues long. The germline CDR1 and CDR2 sequences are SSHAT and FNYEAQ (reference sequence). The germline V and J ends were trimmed by 5 bases and 7 bases, with 15 bases remaining between them. The CDR3 DNA is TGTGCCAGCAGCCCCGCCGGAACCGGGGAGCAGTACTTC. As protein: CASSPAGTGEQYF.

This clonotype was counted at least ten times. The gene calls are TRBV5-1 and TRBJ2-6, with 10 bases matching TRBD1. The CDR3 has 17 amino acids. Unmatched junction bases numbered 2, after V lost 2 bases and J lost 0 bases. The V gene's germline CDR1 is SGHRS and CDR2 YFSETQ. For the CDR3, the DNA is TGCGCCAGCAGCTTAGGACAGGGGGGCTCTGGGGCCAACGTCCTGACTTTC. Protein sequence: CASSLGQGGSGANVLTF.

This clonotype was detected many times. The rearrangement links TRBV10-2 to TRBJ2-7; D may be TRBD1 (6 bases). The CDR3 has 14 amino acids. CDR1 and CDR2 from the germline V gene are WSHSY and SAAADI. Trimming left V 3 bases short and J 2 bases short, with 11 bases between. CDR3 region: CASSEGGTPYEQYF. CDR3 nucleotides: TGCGCCAGCAGTGAAGGGGGAACACCCTACGAGCAGTACTTC.

This clonotype has ten or more counts. This chain connects TRBV19 to TRBJ1-1; D not resolved. The germline gives CDR1 LNHDA, CDR2 SQIVND (reference sequence). V lost 6 bases, J lost 0 bases, and 8 bases lay in between. The CDR3 totals 13 residues. DNA for the CDR3: TGTGCCAGTAGACACGGCTTGAACACTGAAGCTTTCTTT. Amino acids: CASRHGLNTEAFF.

The chain combines TRBV29-1 with TRBJ1-6; TRBD1 matches at 10 bases. The germline V gene has CDR1 SQVTM and CDR2 ANQGSEA. With 7 bases clipped from V and 10 bases from J, the junction kept 7 bases outside the gene matches. The CDR3 runs to 13 residues. The CDR3 loop reads CSARTGGISPLHF. In DNA, the CDR3 is TGCAGCGCCAGGACAGGGGGGATCTCACCCCTCCACTTT. The variable domain in full, with the rest retrieved from reference TRBV29-1 and TRBJ1-6, is SAVISQKPSRDICQRGTSLTIQCQVDSQVTMMFWYRQQPGQSLTLIATANQGSEATYESGFVIDKFPISRPNLTFSTLTVSNMSPEDSSIYLCSARTGGISPLHFGNGTRLTVT.

This clonotype was seen many times. This chain joins TRBV7-2 and TRBJ2-2; 7 nucleotides align to TRBD2. Germline V lookup: CDR1 SGHTA, CDR2 FQGNSA. The V gene end was trimmed by 6 bases and the J gene end by 9 bases; junction bases not matched to a gene: 13. This CDR3 comprises 15 residues. The CDR3 reads CASRPGGPQGRELFF. In DNA, the CDR3 is TGTGCCAGCAGACCGGGGGGACCCCAAGGAAGGGAGCTGTTTTTT.

This clonotype was detected many times. The chain uses TRBV5-1 and TRBJ1-1; 8 bases fit TRBD1. Unmatched junction bases numbered 8, after V lost 7 bases and J lost 0 bases. The CDR3 runs to 15 residues. Germline-derived CDR1 and CDR2 are SGHRS and YFSETQ. The CDR3 nucleotides read TGCGCCAGCGCACCTCGACAGGGGTTGAACACTGAAGCTTTCTTT. Translated: CASAPRQGLNTEAFF.

This clonotype occurred many times. The CDR3 protein is CAISEDRSYEQYF. The DNA for the CDR3 is TGTGCCATCAGTGAGGACCGCTCCTACGAGCAGTACTTC. The rearrangement joins TRBV10-3 to TRBJ2-7; D remains unclear. The V end was cut by 2 bases, the J end by 0 bases, with 5 bases between. This CDR3 spans 13 amino acids. The germline V gene has CDR1 ENHRY and CDR2 SYGVKD.

At least ten counts were recorded for this clonotype. V gene TRBV2 combines with J gene TRBJ1-6, with D hard to call. The CDR3 has 11 residues. The V gene lost 3 bases and the J gene lost 9 bases, with 3 bases spanning the gap. Germline assignment: CDR1 SNHLY and CDR2 FYNNEI. The CDR3 DNA follows: TGTGCCAGCAGTGACTTTTCACCCCTCCACTTT. Its protein is CASSDFSPLHF.

Details on this clonotype: One end of the junction is discordant with germline, which a read error may explain. This chain uses TRBV10-3 with TRBJ2-6, with no clear D. This CDR3 spans 19 amino acids. CDR1 is ENHRY, CDR2 SYGVKD, per germline. The CDR3 is CASSFYSAGPSTGANVLTF. The CDR3 bases are TGTGCCAGCAGTTTCTACAGTGCTGGCCCTTCGACTGGGGCCAACGTCCTGACTTTC.

This clonotype has a count of ten or more. The chain recombines TRBV10-3 with TRBJ2-7, with D perhaps given as TRBD1 or TRBD2 (5 bases each). The CDR3 contains 14 residues. Germline V gene data show CDR1 as ENHRY and CDR2 as SYGVKD. V was shortened by 8 bases and J by 0 bases, with 14 bases between the two germline ends. The CDR3 DNA reads TGTGCCATCTCTCGTGGTGGGGGCTCCTACGAGCAGTACTTC. It yields the protein CAISRGGGSYEQYF.

Many counts were recorded for this clonotype. The chain is built from TRBV7-8 and TRBJ2-7; 13 bases are a match to TRBD2. Trimming at V came to 6 bases and at J to 7 bases, leaving 6 bases not matched to a gene. CDR1 and CDR2 (germline): SGHVS, FQNEAQ. There are 14 residues in the CDR3. CDR3 DNA: TGTGCCAGCAGACGACTAGCGGGGGGTCTGGAGCAGTACTTC. It encodes CASRRLAGGLEQYF.

At least ten counts were recorded for this clonotype. The J gene is TRBJ2-2, the V gene TRBV14, with D unclear. Germline assignment: CDR1 SGHDN and CDR2 FVKESK. Trimming removed 4 bases from V and 3 bases from J, with 6 bases in between. The CDR3 sequence is 13 residues long. The CDR3 sequence is CASSRIDTGELFF. CDR3 nucleotide sequence: TGTGCCAGCAGCCGAATAGACACCGGGGAGCTGTTTTTT.

This clonotype has a count of ten or more. This chain connects TRBV29-1 to TRBJ1-3; D call uncertain. With 3 bases removed from V and 2 bases from J, the gap between germline ends came to 11 bases. CDR3 length equals 14 residues. Looked up from germline, CDR1 is SQVTM and CDR2 is ANQGSEA. DNA for the CDR3: TGCAGCGTTGACGTGGCAGGCACTGGAAACACCATATATTTT. Translated: CSVDVAGTGNTIYF.

Only a few counts were recorded for this clonotype. The rearrangement links TRBV10-3 to TRBJ2-2; a possible D gene is TRBD2 (5 bases). Germline loops: CDR1 ENHRY, CDR2 SYGVKD. The CDR3 is 14 amino acids. Deletions cut 10 bases from V and 1 base from J, with 13 bases between. The CDR3 sequence: CATRGLQNTGELFF. The CDR3 DNA sequence: TGTGCCACCCGCGGGCTGCAGAACACCGGGGAGCTGTTTTTT.

The table lists this clonotype with many counts. V is TRBV5-1 and J is TRBJ2-2; D is uncertain. Trimming took off 2 bases at V and 0 bases at J, with 8 bases between the two ends. In germline, CDR1 is SGHRS, CDR2 YFSETQ. CDR3 length equals 15 residues. This CDR3 reads CASSLLGTNTGELFF. CDR3 bases: TGCGCCAGCAGCTTATTAGGGACGAACACCGGGGAGCTGTTTTTT.

This clonotype was seen at least ten times. V is TRBV7-2 and J is TRBJ2-7; the D gene is possibly TRBD2 (5 bases). Germline CDR1 reads SGHTA; CDR2 reads FQGNSA. V lost 3 bases, J lost 4 bases, and 10 bases lay in between. The CDR3 runs to 13 residues. The CDR3 coding sequence is TGTGCCAGCAGCTTGAGGGAAGATTACGAGCAGTACTTC. Residues: CASSLREDYEQYF.

This clonotype was counted ten times or more. The rearrangement uses TRBV13 and TRBJ1-4; TRBD1 is a possible D gene (5 bases). Trimming cost V 3 bases and J 6 bases, with 5 bases left between them. Germline values: CDR1 PRHDT, CDR2 FYEKMQ (reference sequence). The CDR3 covers 12 residues. In nucleotides, the CDR3 is TGTGCCAGCAGCTTCAGGGATGAAAAACTGTTTTTT. This translates into CASSFRDEKLFF.

With regard to this clonotype: The CDR3 does not end in the conserved phenylalanine or tryptophan, so this is likely a read error. Because the CDR3's place on the DNA is in doubt, the DNA is left out and the CDR3 is given as listed by TCRdb. CDR3 protein: CASSPSGI. The chain links TRBV7-2 to TRBJ1-3. The CDR3 extends over 8 residues, inclusive of both ends. Per germline, CDR1 SGHTA and CDR2 FQGNSA.